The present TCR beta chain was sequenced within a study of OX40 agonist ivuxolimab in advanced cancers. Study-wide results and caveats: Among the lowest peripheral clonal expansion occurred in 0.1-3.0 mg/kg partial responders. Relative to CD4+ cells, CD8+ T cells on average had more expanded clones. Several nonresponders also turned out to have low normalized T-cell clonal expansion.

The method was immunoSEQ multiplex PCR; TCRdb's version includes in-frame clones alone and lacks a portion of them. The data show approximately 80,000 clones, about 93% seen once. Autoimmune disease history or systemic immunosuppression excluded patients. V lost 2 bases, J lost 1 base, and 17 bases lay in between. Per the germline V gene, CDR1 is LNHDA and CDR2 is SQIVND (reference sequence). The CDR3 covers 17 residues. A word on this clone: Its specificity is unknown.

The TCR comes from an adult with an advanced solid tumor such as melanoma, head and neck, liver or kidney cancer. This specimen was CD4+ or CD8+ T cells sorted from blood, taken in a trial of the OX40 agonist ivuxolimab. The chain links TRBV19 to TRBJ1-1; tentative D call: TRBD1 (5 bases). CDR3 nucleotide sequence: TGTGCCAGTAGTATAACAGCGCAAGTGGGACGGAACACTGAAGCTTTCTTT. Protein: CASSITAQVGRNTEAFF.